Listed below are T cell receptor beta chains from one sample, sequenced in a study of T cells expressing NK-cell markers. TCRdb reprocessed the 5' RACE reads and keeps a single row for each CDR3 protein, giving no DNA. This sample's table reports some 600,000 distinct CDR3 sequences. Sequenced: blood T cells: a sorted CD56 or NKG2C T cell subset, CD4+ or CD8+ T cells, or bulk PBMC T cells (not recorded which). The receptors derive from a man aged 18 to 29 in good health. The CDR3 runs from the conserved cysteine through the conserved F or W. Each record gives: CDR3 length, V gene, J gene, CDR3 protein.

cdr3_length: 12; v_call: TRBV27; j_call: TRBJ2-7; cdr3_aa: CASGEGFYEQYF
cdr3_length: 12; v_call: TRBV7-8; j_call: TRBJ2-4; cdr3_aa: CASSKDRNIQYF
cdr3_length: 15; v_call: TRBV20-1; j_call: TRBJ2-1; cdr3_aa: CSARETSGRSNEQFF
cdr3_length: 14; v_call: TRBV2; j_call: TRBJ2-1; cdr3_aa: CATGASGRFDEQFF
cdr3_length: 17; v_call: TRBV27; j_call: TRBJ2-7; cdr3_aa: CASSLSHRLAGGYEQYF
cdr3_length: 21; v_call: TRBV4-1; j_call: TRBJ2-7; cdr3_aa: CASSQDVGVEQGVSGLSEQYF
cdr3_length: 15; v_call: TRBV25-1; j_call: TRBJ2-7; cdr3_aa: CASSELKGESYEQYF
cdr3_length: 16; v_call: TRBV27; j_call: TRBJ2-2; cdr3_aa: CASRLLDGPSTGELFF
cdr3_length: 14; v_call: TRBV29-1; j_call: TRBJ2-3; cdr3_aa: CSVAPRIVRDTQYF
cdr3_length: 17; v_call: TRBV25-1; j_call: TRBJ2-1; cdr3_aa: CASSVPGLAGGFYEQFF
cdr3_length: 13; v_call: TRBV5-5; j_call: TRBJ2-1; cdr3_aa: CASSLGPSREQFF
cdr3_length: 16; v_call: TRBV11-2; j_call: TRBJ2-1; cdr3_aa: CASSFKWSGPVDEQFF
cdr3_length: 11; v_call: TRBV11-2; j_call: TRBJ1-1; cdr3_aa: CASAGISEAFF
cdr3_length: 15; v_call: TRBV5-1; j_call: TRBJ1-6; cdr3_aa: CASSPTGSYNSPLHF
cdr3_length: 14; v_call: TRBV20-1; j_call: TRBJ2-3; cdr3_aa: CSATASESTDTQYF
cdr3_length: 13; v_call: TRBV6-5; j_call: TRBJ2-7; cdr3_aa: CASSYSPTGPLYF
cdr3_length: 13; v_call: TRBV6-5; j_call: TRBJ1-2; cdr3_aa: CASSLYPARGYTF
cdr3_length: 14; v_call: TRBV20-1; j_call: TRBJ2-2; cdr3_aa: CSAAWRGSTGELFF
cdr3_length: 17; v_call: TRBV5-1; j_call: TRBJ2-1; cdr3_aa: CASTSNSGASSYNEQFF
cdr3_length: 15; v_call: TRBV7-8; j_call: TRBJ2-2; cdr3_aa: CASSLNLGWTGELFF
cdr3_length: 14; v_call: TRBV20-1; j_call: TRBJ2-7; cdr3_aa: CSAIGDSQTYEQYF
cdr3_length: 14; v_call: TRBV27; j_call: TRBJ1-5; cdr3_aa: CASSLRGGAQPQHF
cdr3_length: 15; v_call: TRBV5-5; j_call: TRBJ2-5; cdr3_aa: CASGPIRGPRETQYF
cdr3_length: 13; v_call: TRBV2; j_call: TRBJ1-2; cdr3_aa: CATLGGATSGYTF
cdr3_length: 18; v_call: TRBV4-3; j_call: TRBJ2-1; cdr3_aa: CASSQERARDRKDNEQFF
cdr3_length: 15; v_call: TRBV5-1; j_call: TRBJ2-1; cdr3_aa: CASSSGLGGRNEQFF
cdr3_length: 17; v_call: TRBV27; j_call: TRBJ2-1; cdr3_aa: CASSSFGASGTPKKEFF
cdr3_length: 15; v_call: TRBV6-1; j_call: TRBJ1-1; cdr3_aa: CASSKRQPLNTEAFF